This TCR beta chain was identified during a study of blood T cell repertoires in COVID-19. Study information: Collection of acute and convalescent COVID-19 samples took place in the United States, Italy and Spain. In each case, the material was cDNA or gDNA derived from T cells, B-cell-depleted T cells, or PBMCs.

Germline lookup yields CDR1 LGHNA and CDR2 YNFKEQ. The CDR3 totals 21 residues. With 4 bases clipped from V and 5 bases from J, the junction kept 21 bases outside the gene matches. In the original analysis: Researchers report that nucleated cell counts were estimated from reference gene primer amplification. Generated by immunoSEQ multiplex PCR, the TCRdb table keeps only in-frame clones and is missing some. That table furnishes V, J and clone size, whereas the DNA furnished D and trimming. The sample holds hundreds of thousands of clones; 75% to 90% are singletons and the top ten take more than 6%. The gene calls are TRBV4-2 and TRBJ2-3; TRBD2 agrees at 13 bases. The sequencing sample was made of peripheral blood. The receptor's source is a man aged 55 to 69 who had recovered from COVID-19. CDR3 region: CASSPRRSLLAGGRVIDTQYF. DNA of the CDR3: TGTGCCAGCAGCCCCCGCAGAAGCCTACTAGCGGGGGGGCGTGTGATAGATACGCAGTATTTT.